Listed below are T cell receptor beta chains from one sample, sequenced in a study of cytomegalovirus exposure and HLA in healthy donors. Profiling relied on immunoSEQ multiplex PCR, and the TCRdb table lists in-frame clones only, not all of them. The data contain 150,000 to 200,000 clones, 70% to 80% of them singletons. The sequenced sample consisted of PBMCs. The receptors derive from a woman in her twenties or thirties in good health and CMV-seropositive. Both conserved end residues are part of each CDR3. The D gene is left open where the match is weak. Rows may omit the clone size; those that give it use once, few, many or a size class.

clone_size	d_call	v_call	j_call	cdr3_aa	cdr3_nt
-	TRBD1	TRBV19	TRBJ2-1	CASSPGGGYNEQFF	TGTGCCAGTTCTCCAGGGGGTGGTTACAATGAGCAGTTCTTC
-	-	TRBV5-6	TRBJ2-5	CASSLAGSSQETQYF	TGTGCCAGCAGCTTGGCCGGGTCTAGCCAAGAGACCCAGTACTTC
-	TRBD1	TRBV28	TRBJ1-5	CASSPNRGPSNQPQHF	TGTGCCAGCAGTCCCAACAGGGGTCCTAGCAATCAGCCCCAGCATTTT
-	-	TRBV7-6	TRBJ1-6	CASSLAQGSPLHF	TGTGCCAGCAGCTTAGCCCAGGGGTCACCCCTCCACTTT
-	-	TRBV27	TRBJ2-3	CASSLFTDTQYF	TGTGCCAGCAGCTTGTTCACAGATACGCAGTATTTT
once	-	TRBV7-3	TRBJ2-1	CASRLDSTNEQFF	TGTGCCAGCAGGCTAGACAGTACCAATGAGCAGTTCTTC
-	TRBD1	TRBV11-2	TRBJ2-3	CASSLVGQGSTDTQYF	TGTGCCAGCAGCTTAGTGGGACAGGGAAGCACAGATACGCAGTATTTT
few	-	TRBV2	TRBJ2-1	CASSLAPYNEQFF	TGTGCCAGCAGCCTAGCCCCCTACAATGAGCAGTTCTTC
once	-	TRBV30	TRBJ2-2	CAWSVGGAGELFF	TGTGCCTGGAGTGTAGGCGGGGCCGGGGAGCTGTTTTTT
-	-	TRBV4-1	TRBJ1-2	CASSQEANRDYGYTF	TGCGCCAGCAGCCAAGAGGCAAACAGGGACTATGGCTACACCTTC
-	-	TRBV27	TRBJ2-7	CASRAPTGNPYEQYF	TGTGCCAGCAGGGCACCTACAGGGAACCCCTACGAGCAGTACTTC
-	-	TRBV15	TRBJ2-5	CATRSTQRGGFGETQYF	TGTGCCACCAGATCGACCCAACGCGGGGGCTTCGGAGAGACCCAGTACTTC
-	-	TRBV2	TRBJ2-7	CASSGRAGKYEQYF	TGTGCCAGCAGTGGTCGGGCGGGGAAGTACGAGCAGTACTTC
-	TRBD1	TRBV19	TRBJ1-6	CASSTGQANSPLHF	TGTGCCAGTAGTACCGGACAGGCGAATTCACCCCTCCACTTT
few	TRBD1	TRBV5-1	TRBJ2-2	CASSLGTGANTGELFF	TGCGCCAGCAGCTTGGGGACAGGTGCGAACACCGGGGAGCTGTTTTTT
-	TRBD1	TRBV6-1	TRBJ1-6	CAIDRANSPLHF	TGTGCCATTGACAGGGCTAATTCACCCCTCCACTTT
-	TRBD2	TRBV6-6	TRBJ2-1	CASSYWRENEQFF	TGTGCCAGCAGTTACTGGCGGGAGAATGAGCAGTTCTTC
-	TRBD1	TRBV7-9	TRBJ1-1	CASSLKYRGRDTEAFF	TGTGCCAGCAGCCTGAAGTACAGGGGAAGGGACACTGAAGCTTTCTTT
-	-	TRBV5-1	TRBJ2-5	CASSPLGQGETQYF	TGCGCCAGCAGCCCCCTCGGGCAGGGGGAGACCCAGTACTTC
-	-	TRBV28	TRBJ1-3	CASSRRGGNTIYF	TGTGCCAGCAGTCGAAGGGGGGGAAACACCATATATTTT
once	-	TRBV4-1	TRBJ1-4	CASSQDGGPRREKLFF	TGCGCCAGCAGCCAAGATGGAGGACCTCGAAGGGAAAAACTGTTTTTT